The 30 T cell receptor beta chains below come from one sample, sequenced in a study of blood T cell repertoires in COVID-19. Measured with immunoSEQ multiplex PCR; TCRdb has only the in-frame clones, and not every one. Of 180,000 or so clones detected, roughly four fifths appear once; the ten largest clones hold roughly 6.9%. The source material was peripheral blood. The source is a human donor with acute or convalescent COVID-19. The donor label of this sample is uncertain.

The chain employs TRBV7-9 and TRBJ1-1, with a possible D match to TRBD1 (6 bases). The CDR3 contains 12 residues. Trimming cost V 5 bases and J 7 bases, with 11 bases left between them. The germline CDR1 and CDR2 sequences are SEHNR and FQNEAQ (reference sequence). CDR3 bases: TGTGCCAGCAGCGCACAGGGCTTTGAAGCTTTCTTT. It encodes CASSAQGFEAFF.

The CDR3 DNA reads TGTGCCAGCGCCTACGACCGGGACAGGGGGCACTATGGCTACACCTTC. Translated, it gives CASAYDRDRGHYGYTF. The rearrangement joins TRBV27 to TRBJ1-2; 12 bases align to TRBD1. V lost 8 bases and J lost 3; bases outside the gene matches: 10. CDR1 is MNHEY, CDR2 SMNVEV, per germline (reference sequence). The CDR3 loop spans 16 amino acids.

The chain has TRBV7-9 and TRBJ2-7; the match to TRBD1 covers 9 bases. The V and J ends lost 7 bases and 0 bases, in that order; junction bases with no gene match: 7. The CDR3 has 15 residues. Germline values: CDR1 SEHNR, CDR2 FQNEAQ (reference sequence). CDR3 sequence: CASTPGQGYSYEQYF. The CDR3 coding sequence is TGTGCCAGCACCCCGGGACAGGGCTACTCCTACGAGCAGTACTTC.

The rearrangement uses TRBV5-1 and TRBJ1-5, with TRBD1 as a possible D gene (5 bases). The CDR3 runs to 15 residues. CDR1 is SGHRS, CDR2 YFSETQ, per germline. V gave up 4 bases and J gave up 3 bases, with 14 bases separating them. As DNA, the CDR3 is TGCGCCAGCAGCCCCGGGGGAGTCCCCAATCAGCCCCAGCATTTT. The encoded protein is CASSPGGVPNQPQHF.

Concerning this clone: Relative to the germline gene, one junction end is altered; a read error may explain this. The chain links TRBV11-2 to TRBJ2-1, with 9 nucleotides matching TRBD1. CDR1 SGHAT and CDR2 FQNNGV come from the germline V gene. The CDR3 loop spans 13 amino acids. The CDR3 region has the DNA TGTGCCAGCAGCTTAGATCGTGGTGGACAGGGGATCTTC. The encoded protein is CASSLDRGGQGIF.

The CDR3 loop reads CASSSGTFNEQFF. CDR3 coding DNA: TGTGCCAGCAGCTCAGGAACCTTCAATGAGCAGTTCTTC. The chain joins TRBV3-1 (or the pseudogene TRBV3-2) to TRBJ2-1; no clear D gene. Trimming left V 5 bases short and J 6 bases short, with 11 bases between. The CDR3 runs to 13 residues. Germline CDR1 and CDR2: LGHDT and YNNKEL (reference sequence).

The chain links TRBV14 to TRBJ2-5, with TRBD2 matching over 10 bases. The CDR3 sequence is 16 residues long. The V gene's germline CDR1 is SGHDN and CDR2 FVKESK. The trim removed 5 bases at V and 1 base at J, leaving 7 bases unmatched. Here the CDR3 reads CASSVLAGTTQETQYF. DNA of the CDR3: TGTGCCAGCAGCGTACTAGCGGGGACTACCCAAGAGACCCAGTACTTC.

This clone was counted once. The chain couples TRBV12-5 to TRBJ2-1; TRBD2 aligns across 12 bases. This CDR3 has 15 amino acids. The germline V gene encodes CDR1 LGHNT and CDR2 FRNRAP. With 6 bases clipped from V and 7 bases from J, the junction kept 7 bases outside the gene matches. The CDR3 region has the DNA TGTGCTAGTGGCTTCGGACTAGCGGGGCCAAATGAGCAGTTCTTC. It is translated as CASGFGLAGPNEQFF.

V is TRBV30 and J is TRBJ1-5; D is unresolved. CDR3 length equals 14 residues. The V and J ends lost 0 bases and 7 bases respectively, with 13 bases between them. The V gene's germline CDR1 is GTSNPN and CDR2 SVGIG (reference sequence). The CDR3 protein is CAWSVAGIEQPQHF. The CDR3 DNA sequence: TGTGCCTGGAGTGTGGCCGGGATCGAACAGCCCCAGCATTTT.

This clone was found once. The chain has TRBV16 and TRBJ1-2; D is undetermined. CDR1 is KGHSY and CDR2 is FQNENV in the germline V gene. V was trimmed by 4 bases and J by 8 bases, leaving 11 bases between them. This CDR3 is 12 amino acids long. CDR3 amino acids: CASSRDPRGYTF. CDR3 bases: TGTGCCAGCAGCCGTGACCCGCGGGGCTACACCTTC.

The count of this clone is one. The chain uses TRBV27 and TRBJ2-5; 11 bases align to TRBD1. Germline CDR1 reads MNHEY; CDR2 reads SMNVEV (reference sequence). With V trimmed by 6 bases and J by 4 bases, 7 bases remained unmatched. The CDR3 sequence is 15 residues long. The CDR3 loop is CASRRDGTGGETQYF. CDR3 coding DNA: TGTGCCAGCAGGAGAGACGGGACAGGGGGAGAGACCCAGTACTTC.

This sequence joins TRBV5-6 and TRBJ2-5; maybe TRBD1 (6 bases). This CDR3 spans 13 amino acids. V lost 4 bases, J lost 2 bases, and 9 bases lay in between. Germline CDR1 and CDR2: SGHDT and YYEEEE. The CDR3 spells CASSLDRQETQYF. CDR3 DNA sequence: TGTGCCAGCAGCCTGGACAGACAAGAGACCCAGTACTTC.

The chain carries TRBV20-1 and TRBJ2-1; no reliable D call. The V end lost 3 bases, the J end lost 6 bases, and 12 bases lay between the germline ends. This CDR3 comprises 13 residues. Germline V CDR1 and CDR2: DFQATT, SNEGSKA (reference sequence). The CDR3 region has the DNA TGCAGTGCTAGTGCCACATCGGGCAATGAGCAGTTCTTC. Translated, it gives CSASATSGNEQFF.

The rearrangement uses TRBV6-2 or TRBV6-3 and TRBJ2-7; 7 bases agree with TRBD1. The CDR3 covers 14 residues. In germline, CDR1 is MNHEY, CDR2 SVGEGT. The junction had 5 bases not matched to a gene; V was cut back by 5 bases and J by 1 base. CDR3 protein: CASSRAGGSYEQYF. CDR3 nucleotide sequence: TGTGCCAGCAGTCGGGCAGGGGGTTCCTACGAGCAGTACTTC.

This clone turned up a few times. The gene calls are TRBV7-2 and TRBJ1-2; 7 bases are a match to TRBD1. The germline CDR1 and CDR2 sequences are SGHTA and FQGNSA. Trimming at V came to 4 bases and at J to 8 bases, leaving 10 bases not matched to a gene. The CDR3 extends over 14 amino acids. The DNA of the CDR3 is TGTGCCAGCAGCTCCGGGACAGCCTGGAGGGGCTACACCTTC. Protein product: CASSSGTAWRGYTF.

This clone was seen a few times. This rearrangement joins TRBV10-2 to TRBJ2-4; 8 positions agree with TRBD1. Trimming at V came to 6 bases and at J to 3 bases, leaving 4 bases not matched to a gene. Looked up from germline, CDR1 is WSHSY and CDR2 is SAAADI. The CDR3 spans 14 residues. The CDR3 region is CASSSGTGKNIQYF. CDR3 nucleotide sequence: TGCGCCAGCAGCTCCGGGACAGGCAAAAACATTCAGTACTTC.

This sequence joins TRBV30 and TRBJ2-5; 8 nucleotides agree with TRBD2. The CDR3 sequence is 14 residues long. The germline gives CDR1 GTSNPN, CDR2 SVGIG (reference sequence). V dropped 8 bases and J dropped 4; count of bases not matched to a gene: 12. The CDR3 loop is CAHGGSGKGETQYF. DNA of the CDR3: TGTGCCCATGGGGGTAGCGGGAAAGGAGAGACCCAGTACTTC.

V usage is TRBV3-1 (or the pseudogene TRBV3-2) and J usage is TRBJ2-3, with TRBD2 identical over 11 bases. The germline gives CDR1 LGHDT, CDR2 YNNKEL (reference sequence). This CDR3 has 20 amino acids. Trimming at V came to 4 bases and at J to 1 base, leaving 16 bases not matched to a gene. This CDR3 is CASSPRTGARTSGRTDTQYF. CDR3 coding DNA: TGTGCCAGCAGCCCCCGGACAGGGGCGAGGACTAGCGGGCGCACAGATACGCAGTATTTT.

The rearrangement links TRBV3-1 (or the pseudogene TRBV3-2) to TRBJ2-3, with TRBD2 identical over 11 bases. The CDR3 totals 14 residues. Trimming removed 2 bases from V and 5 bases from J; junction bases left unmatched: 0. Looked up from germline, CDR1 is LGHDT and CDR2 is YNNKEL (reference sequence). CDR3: CASSQTSGRDTQYF. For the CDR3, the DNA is TGTGCCAGCAGCCAAACTAGCGGGAGAGATACGCAGTATTTT.

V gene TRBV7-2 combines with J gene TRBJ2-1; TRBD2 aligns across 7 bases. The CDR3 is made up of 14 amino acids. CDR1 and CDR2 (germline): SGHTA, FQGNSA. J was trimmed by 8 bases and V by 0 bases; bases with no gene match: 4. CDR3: CASSLAFRGDEQFF. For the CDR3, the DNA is TGTGCCAGCAGCTTAGCCTTCCGGGGGGATGAGCAGTTCTTC.

The CDR3 nucleotides read TGTGCCAGCAGGGGCGGGAGAGGCACAGATACGCAGTATTTT. The encoded protein is CASRGGRGTDTQYF. The chain links TRBV6-5 to TRBJ2-3, with TRBD2 identical over 7 bases. Germline values: CDR1 MNHEY, CDR2 SVGAGI. The CDR3 is 14 amino acids. Trimming took 6 bases from V and 1 from J; bases not matched to a gene: 4.

DNA for the CDR3: TGTGCCAGTAAGGAGGGACGTAGCACAGATACGCAGTATTTT. It yields the protein CASKEGRSTDTQYF. The gene calls are TRBV19 and TRBJ2-3; maybe TRBD2 (6 bases). Germline V gene data show CDR1 as LNHDA and CDR2 as SQIVND (reference sequence). The CDR3 is made up of 14 amino acids. The V end was cut by 7 bases, the J end by 0 bases, with 11 bases between.

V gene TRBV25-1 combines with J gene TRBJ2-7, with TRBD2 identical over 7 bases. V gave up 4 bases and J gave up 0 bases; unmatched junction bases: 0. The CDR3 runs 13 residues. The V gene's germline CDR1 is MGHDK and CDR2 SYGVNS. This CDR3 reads CASSGGGSYEQYF. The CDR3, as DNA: TGTGCCAGCAGTGGGGGGGGCTCCTACGAGCAGTACTTC.

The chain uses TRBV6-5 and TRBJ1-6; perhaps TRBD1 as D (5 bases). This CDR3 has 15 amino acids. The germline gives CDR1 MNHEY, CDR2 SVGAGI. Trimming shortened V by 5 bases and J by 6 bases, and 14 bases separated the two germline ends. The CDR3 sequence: CASSRLRVSNSPLHF. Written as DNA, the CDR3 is TGTGCCAGCAGTCGCCTCAGGGTCTCTAATTCACCCCTCCACTTT.

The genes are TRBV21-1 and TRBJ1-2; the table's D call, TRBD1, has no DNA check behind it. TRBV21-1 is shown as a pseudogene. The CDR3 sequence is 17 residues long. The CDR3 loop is CASSTRDRGPTDYGYTF. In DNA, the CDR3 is TGTGCCAGCAGCACCCGGGACAGGGGGCCTACTGACTATGGCTACACCTTC.

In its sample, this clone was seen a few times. The CDR3 bases are TGTGCCAGCAGTGAAGCTCGGAGGTCCTACTATGGCTACACCTTC. Translating it yields CASSEARRSYYGYTF. V usage is TRBV6-1 and J usage is TRBJ1-2; D is uncertain. Germline-derived CDR1 and CDR2 are MNHNS and SASEGT. This CDR3 region has 15 residues. V lost 0 bases and J lost 3, with 11 bases in between.

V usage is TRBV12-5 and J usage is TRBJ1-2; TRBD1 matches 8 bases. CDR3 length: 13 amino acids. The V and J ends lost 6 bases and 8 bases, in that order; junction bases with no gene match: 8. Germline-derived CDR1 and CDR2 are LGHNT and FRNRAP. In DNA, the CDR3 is TGTGCTAGTGGCAGATCAGGGGGCTGGGGCTACACCTTC. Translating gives CASGRSGGWGYTF. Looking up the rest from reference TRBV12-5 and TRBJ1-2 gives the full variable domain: DARVTQTPRHKVTEMGQEVTMRCQPILGHNTVFWYRQTMMQGLELLAYFRNRAPLDDSGMPKDRFSAEMPDATLATLKIQPSEPRDSAVYFCASGRSGGWGYTFGSGTRLTVV.

The CDR3 DNA reads TGTGCCAGCAGCTTAGCGGGTGGGAACTATGGCTACACCTTC. It codes for CASSLAGGNYGYTF. The chain carries TRBV11-2 and TRBJ1-2, with no clear D. Trimming pared 1 base from V and 2 bases from J, leaving 8 bases between. CDR3 size: 14 residues. In germline, CDR1 is SGHAT, CDR2 FQNNGV.

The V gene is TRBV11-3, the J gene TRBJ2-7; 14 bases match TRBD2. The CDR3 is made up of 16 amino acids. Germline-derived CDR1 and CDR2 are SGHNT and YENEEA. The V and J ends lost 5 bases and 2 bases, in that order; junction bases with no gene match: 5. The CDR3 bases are TGTGCCAGCAGCCCGGGGACTAGCGGGAGCCCCTACGAGCAGTACTTC. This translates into CASSPGTSGSPYEQYF.

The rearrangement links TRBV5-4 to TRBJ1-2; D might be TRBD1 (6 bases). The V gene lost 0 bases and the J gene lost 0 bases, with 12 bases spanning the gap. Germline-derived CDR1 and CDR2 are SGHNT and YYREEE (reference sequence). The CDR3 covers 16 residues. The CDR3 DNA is TGTGCCAGCAGCTTGGGGACAGACGGGGCTAACTATGGCTACACCTTC. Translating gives CASSLGTDGANYGYTF.